This passage covers 6 T cell receptor beta chains from one sample sequenced in a study of blood T cell repertoires in COVID-19. Profiled with immunoSEQ multiplex PCR; TCRdb holds only in-frame clones, not every one. This sample has fewer than 75,000 clones, with 80% to 85% found just once. Sequencing was performed on peripheral blood. All receptors derive from a human donor in a cohort sampled during active COVID-19.

The V call is TRBV7-2, the J call TRBJ2-7, with D possibly matching TRBD2 (6 bases). The CDR3 has 15 residues. V was trimmed by 5 bases and J by 0 bases, leaving 14 bases between them. Germline lookup yields CDR1 SGHTA and CDR2 FQGNSA. The CDR3 region is CASSPLPGSSYEQYF. In nucleotides, the CDR3 is TGTGCCAGCAGCCCTCTACCCGGGAGCTCCTACGAGCAGTACTTC. Drawing the rest from reference TRBV7-2 and TRBJ2-7, the complete variable domain is GAGVSQSPSNKVTEKGKDVELRCDPISGHTALYWYRQSLGQGLEFLIYFQGNSAPDKSGLPSDRFSAERTGGSVSTLTIQRTQQEDSAVYLCASSPLPGSSYEQYFGPGTRLTVT.

CDR3 amino acids: CASSLDRASGYTF. DNA of the CDR3: TGTGCCAGCAGCTTGGACAGGGCCTCTGGCTACACCTTC. This rearrangement joins TRBV7-9 to TRBJ1-2, with 8 bases lining up with TRBD1. The junction had 4 bases not matched to a gene; V was cut back by 3 bases and J by 7 bases. Germline CDR1 reads SEHNR; CDR2 reads FQNEAQ (reference sequence). The CDR3 covers 13 residues.

The chain combines TRBV7-8 with TRBJ2-2, with D possibly being TRBD1 (6 bases). The CDR3 covers 15 residues. V was trimmed by 8 bases and J by 0 bases, leaving 13 bases between them. The germline V gene has CDR1 SGHVS and CDR2 FQNEAQ. The CDR3 DNA reads as TGTGCCAGCGGCACCGGGACACCGAACACCGGGGAGCTGTTTTTT. This encodes CASGTGTPNTGELFF.

V usage is TRBV6-5 and J usage is TRBJ2-3, with D uncertain. V was clipped by 0 bases and J by 0 bases, with 4 bases between them. This CDR3 spans 14 amino acids. Germline CDR1 is MNHEY and CDR2 is SVGAGI. The CDR3 DNA reads TGTGCCAGCAGTTACTCGCGTAGCACAGATACGCAGTATTTT. Its protein product is CASSYSRSTDTQYF.

The chain is built from TRBV19 and TRBJ2-7; D not certain. The CDR3 has 9 residues. Per germline, CDR1 LNHDA and CDR2 SQIVND (reference sequence). V lost 10 bases, J lost 4 bases, and 5 bases lay in between. As DNA, the CDR3 is TGTGCCAATCCGTACGAGCAGTACTTC. Its translation is CANPYEQYF. Full variable domain (remainder filled in from reference TRBV19 and TRBJ2-7): DGGITQSPKYLFRKEGQNVTLSCEQNLNHDAMYWYRQDPGQGLRLIYYSQIVNDFQKGDIAEGYSVSREKKESFPLTVTSAQKNPTAFYLCANPYEQYFGPGTRLTVT.

A few counts support this clone. V is TRBV6-4 and J is TRBJ2-1; TRBD2 aligns across 9 bases. The CDR3 loop spans 15 amino acids. The J segment lost 4 bases and the V segment lost 3 bases, leaving 4 bases of the junction unmatched. The germline V gene encodes CDR1 MRHNA and CDR2 SNTAGT. Written as DNA, the CDR3 is TGTGCCAGCAGTGAAGCGAGCGGGGGGTACAATGAGCAGTTCTTC. Its protein is CASSEASGGYNEQFF.